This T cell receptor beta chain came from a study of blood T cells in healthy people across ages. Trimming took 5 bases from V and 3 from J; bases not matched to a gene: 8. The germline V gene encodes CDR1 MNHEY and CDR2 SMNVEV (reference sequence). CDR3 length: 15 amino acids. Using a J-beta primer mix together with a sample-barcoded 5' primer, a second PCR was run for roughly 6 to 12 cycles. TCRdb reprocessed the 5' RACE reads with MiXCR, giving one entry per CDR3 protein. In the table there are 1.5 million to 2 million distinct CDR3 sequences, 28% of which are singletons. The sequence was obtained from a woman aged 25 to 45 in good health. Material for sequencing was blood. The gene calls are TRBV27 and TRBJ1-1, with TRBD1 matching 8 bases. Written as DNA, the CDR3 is TGTGCCAGCAGTAACCGACAGGGGAGGGACACTGAAGCTTTCTTT. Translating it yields CASSNRQGRDTEAFF.